This entry lists 17 T cell receptor beta chains sequenced from one sample in a study of cytomegalovirus exposure and HLA in healthy donors. Produced via immunoSEQ multiplex PCR; TCRdb's table is partial and in-frame only. Found here are some 140,000 clones, around nine tenths of them singletons; the top ten hold around 22%. The specimen was PBMCs. All receptors come from a man younger than 30 in good health and CMV-seropositive.

The rearrangement joins TRBV7-2 to TRBJ2-2; D not certain. The V gene lost 0 bases and the J gene lost 4 bases, with 9 bases spanning the gap. In germline, CDR1 is SGHTA, CDR2 FQGNSA. The CDR3 extends over 15 amino acids. The CDR3 nucleotides are TGTGCCAGCAGCTTAGCCAGTGGTTTCACCGGGGAGCTGTTTTTT. It yields the protein CASSLASGFTGELFF.

The chain couples TRBV11-3 to TRBJ1-3; D is uncertain. Germline CDR1 and CDR2: SGHNT and YENEEA. Trimming shortened V by 1 base and J by 4 bases, and 8 bases separated the two germline ends. CDR3 size: 14 residues. The CDR3 nucleotides read TGTGCCAGCAGCTTAGGTTCATCCGGAAACACCATATATTTT. This encodes CASSLGSSGNTIYF.

For the CDR3, the DNA is TGTGCCAGCAGCTCGCTTAGTACAGATACGCAGTATTTT. Residues: CASSSLSTDTQYF. This chain uses TRBV7-2 with TRBJ2-3; no reliable D call. Germline V CDR1 and CDR2: SGHTA, FQGNSA. Trimming removed 4 bases at V and 3 bases at J, with 8 bases between. This CDR3 comprises 13 residues.

The chain links TRBV14 to TRBJ1-1; D call uncertain. Germline V gives CDR1 SGHDN, CDR2 FVKESK. V lost 1 base to trimming and J lost 0 bases, with 6 bases between them. The CDR3 loop spans 14 amino acids. This chain's CDR3 is CASSQVSMNTEAFF. The DNA of the CDR3 is TGTGCCAGCAGCCAAGTTAGTATGAACACTGAAGCTTTCTTT.

CDR3: CASSPSAGGLNFHSYEQYF. CDR3 nucleotide sequence: TGTGCCAGCTCACCGTCAGCGGGGGGACTAAACTTTCACTCCTACGAGCAGTACTTC. The rearrangement links TRBV18 to TRBJ2-7, with TRBD2 matching over 9 bases. The CDR3 is 19 residues long. Germline CDR1 and CDR2: KGHSH and LQKENI. V gave up 3 bases and J gave up 0 bases; unmatched junction bases: 15.

The chain employs TRBV4-3 and TRBJ1-4; TRBD1 agrees at 7 bases. The CDR3 has 15 amino acids. CDR1 LGHNA and CDR2 YSLEER come from the germline V gene. With 4 bases clipped from V and 8 bases from J, the junction kept 10 bases outside the gene matches. The CDR3 reads CASSRLKGAGEKLFF. CDR3 DNA sequence: TGCGCCAGCAGCCGCCTCAAGGGGGCTGGGGAAAAACTGTTTTTT.

The genes are TRBV19 and TRBJ2-5, with 7 positions matching TRBD1. Germline V gives CDR1 LNHDA, CDR2 SQIVND (reference sequence). Losses at the gene ends were 5 bases for V and 3 bases for J; bases not matched to a gene: 12. The CDR3 length is 16 residues. The CDR3 region has the DNA TGTGCCAGTAGTGCAGCCCGAAGGACAGGAGAAGAGACCCAGTACTTC. It yields the protein CASSAARRTGEETQYF.

V and J are TRBV15 and TRBJ1-5; D is possibly TRBD1 (6 bases). V lost 2 bases and J 4 bases, leaving 12 bases between the germline ends. This CDR3 comprises 15 residues. Germline CDR1 LNHNV, CDR2 YYDKDF (reference sequence). The CDR3 region is CATSRNRVGNQPQHF. For the CDR3, the DNA is TGTGCCACCAGCAGAAACAGGGTTGGAAATCAGCCCCAGCATTTT.

The chain uses TRBV4-1 and TRBJ1-1, with 9 bases lining up with TRBD1. CDR1 is MGHRA and CDR2 is YSYEKL in the germline V gene. With V trimmed by 4 bases and J by 1 base, 4 bases remained unmatched. This CDR3 is built from 15 residues. CDR3 sequence (DNA): TGCGCCAGCAGCCTTAGGGACAGGGCGAACACTGAAGCTTTCTTT. This encodes CASSLRDRANTEAFF.

The chain is built from TRBV7-9 and TRBJ2-5; D not resolved. Germline loops: CDR1 SEHNR, CDR2 FQNEAQ (reference sequence). This CDR3 has 18 residues. The V end was cut by 2 bases, the J end by 1 base, with 20 bases between. This CDR3 is CASSLRVGTGVRQETQYF. CDR3 bases: TGTGCCAGCAGCTTACGGGTCGGAACCGGCGTGCGCCAAGAGACCCAGTACTTC.

The rearrangement links TRBV29-1 to TRBJ1-1; D is ambiguous. The CDR3 extends over 12 amino acids. V lost 4 bases to trimming and J lost 7 bases, with 13 bases between them. CDR1 is SQVTM and CDR2 is ANQGSEA in the germline V gene. CDR3 bases: TGCAGCGTTGGAAGTCTTTCGGGTGAAGCTTTCTTT. Its protein product is CSVGSLSGEAFF. The full variable domain, its missing parts supplied by reference TRBV29-1 and TRBJ1-1, is SAVISQKPSRDICQRGTSLTIQCQVDSQVTMMFWYRQQPGQSLTLIATANQGSEATYESGFVIDKFPISRPNLTFSTLTVSNMSPEDSSIYLCSVGSLSGEAFFGQGTRLTVV.

This clone has only a few counts. Written as DNA, the CDR3 is TGTGCCAGTAGTACCGCGATTAACTATGGCTACACCTTC. This gives the protein CASSTAINYGYTF. The V and J genes are TRBV19 and TRBJ1-2; D gene ambiguous. V lost 4 bases and J lost 1, with 7 bases in between. Germline V gene data show CDR1 as LNHDA and CDR2 as SQIVND (reference sequence). This CDR3 contains 13 residues.

The chain links TRBV2 to TRBJ1-4; D is perhaps TRBD1 (5 bases). This CDR3 has 14 residues. Germline V gives CDR1 SNHLY, CDR2 FYNNEI. Deletions cut 11 bases from V and 7 bases from J, with 20 bases between. The CDR3 protein is CAGEAKVRGEKLFF. CDR3 nucleotides: TGTGCCGGGGAGGCGAAAGTAAGGGGTGAAAAACTGTTTTTT.

V gene TRBV28 combines with J gene TRBJ2-7; 8 nucleotides match TRBD2. Germline CDR1 MDHEN, CDR2 SYDVKM. The CDR3 spans 12 residues. DNA of the CDR3: TGTGCTAGCGGGGAGAGCTCCTACGAGCAGTACTTC. It yields the protein CASGESSYEQYF.

The rearrangement links TRBV10-3 to TRBJ2-5, with D perhaps TRBD1 (5 bases). Trimming removed 0 bases from V and 2 bases from J, with 10 bases in between. The CDR3 has 15 residues. The germline gives CDR1 ENHRY, CDR2 SYGVKD. CDR3 residues: CAISESSDRQETQYF. For the CDR3, the DNA is TGTGCCATCAGTGAGTCGTCCGACAGACAAGAGACCCAGTACTTC.

The chain employs TRBV18 and TRBJ1-5; a possible D gene is TRBD1 (6 bases). The CDR3 contains 13 residues. Trimming shortened V by 3 bases and J by 8 bases, and 11 bases separated the two germline ends. CDR1 is KGHSH, CDR2 LQKENI, per germline. CDR3 sequence: CASSPGQREPQHF. The DNA for the CDR3 is TGTGCCAGCTCACCCGGACAGAGGGAGCCCCAGCATTTT.

This clone appeared once. The chain recombines TRBV27 with TRBJ2-7, with D perhaps matching TRBD2 (5 bases). The CDR3 is 13 residues long. The germline V and J ends were trimmed by 5 bases and 4 bases, with 12 bases remaining between them. Germline V gene lookup returns CDR1 MNHEY and CDR2 SMNVEV (reference sequence). CDR3 DNA sequence: TGTGCCAGCAGTCCCCTTGGGGAGTACGAGCAGTACTTC. It codes for CASSPLGEYEQYF.